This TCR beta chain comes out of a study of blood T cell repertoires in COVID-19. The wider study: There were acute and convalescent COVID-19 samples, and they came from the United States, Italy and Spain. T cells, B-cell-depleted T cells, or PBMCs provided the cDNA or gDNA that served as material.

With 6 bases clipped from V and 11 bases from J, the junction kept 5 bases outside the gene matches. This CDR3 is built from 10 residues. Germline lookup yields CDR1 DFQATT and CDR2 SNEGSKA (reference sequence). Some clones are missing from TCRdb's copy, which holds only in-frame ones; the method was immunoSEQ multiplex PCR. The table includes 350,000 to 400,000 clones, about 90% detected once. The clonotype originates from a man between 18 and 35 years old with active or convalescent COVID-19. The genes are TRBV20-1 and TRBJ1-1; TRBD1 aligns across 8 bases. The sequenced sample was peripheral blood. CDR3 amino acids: CSARQGYAFF. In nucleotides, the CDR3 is TGCAGTGCAAGACAGGGGTACGCTTTCTTT.